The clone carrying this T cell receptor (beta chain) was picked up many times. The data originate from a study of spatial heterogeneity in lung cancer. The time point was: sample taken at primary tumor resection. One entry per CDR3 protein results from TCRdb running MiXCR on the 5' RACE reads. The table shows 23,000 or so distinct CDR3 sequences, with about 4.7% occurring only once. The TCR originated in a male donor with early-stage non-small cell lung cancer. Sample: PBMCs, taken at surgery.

The chain's CDR3 is CASSLFGGTNPTDTQYF. DNA for the CDR3: TGTGCCAGCAGTTTATTTGGGGGGACGAACCCCACAGATACGCAGTATTTT. J is TRBJ2-3 and V is TRBV28; D is possibly TRBD2 (6 bases). V was pared by 1 base and J by 2 bases, with 16 bases between. The CDR3 consists of 17 residues. Germline CDR1 and CDR2: MDHEN and SYDVKM.